Included here is one TCR beta chain sequence, with context. What it binds is unknown. Sequencing was performed with immunoSEQ multiplex PCR; in TCRdb, only in-frame clones are kept and a portion is missing. The data show roughly 130,000 clones, just under 80% seen once. This entry is derived from a study of a mutant IDH1 vaccine in newly diagnosed glioma. Broader study findings: A vaccine-induced immune response developed in 93.3% of the patients.

The germline V gene has CDR1 LNHDA and CDR2 SQIVND (reference sequence). The CDR3 has 13 residues. V was cut by 1 base and J by 6 bases, with 9 bases left in between. The time point is: week 11, during vaccination. Mutant IDH1 20-mer peptide, at 300 ug, made up each vaccine dose, with topical imiquimod. This specimen consisted of PBMCs, obtained from a glioma patient whose treatment included an IDH1 peptide vaccine. The genes are TRBV19 and TRBJ1-1; D not certain. The source is a man aged 40-49 years with glioma. Here the CDR3 reads CASSIGDVAEAFF. Here the CDR3 DNA reads TGTGCCAGTAGTATAGGGGATGTCGCTGAAGCTTTCTTT.